This entry lists 27 T cell receptor beta chains sequenced from one sample in a study of cytomegalovirus exposure and HLA in healthy donors (dated 2017 in TCRdb). The library came from the immunoSEQ multiplex PCR assay. For the multiplex PCR, a mixture combining 60 forward primers for TCR Vbeta segments and 13 reverse primers for TCR Jbeta segments was used. The immuneACCESS repertoire file appears here via TCRdb, limited to in-frame rearrangements. These files lack a portion of the clones; in checked studies, under half of the deficit traces to unresolved V genes, and the cause of the others is not known. In all, the sample holds about 180,000 clones, and roughly 77% of those were seen once. Of the sample, 1% is held by the ten largest clones. Input material: PBMCs. All receptors derive from a woman aged 45-60 years in good health and CMV-seropositive.

This clone was detected only a few times. The chain employs TRBV11-2 and TRBJ2-6, with no clear D. The germline CDR1 and CDR2 sequences are SGHAT and FQNNGV. V was shortened by 6 bases and J by 1 base, with 10 bases between the two germline ends. The CDR3 is 15 residues long. Here the CDR3 reads CASSPTLSGANVLTF. CDR3 sequence (DNA): TGTGCCAGCAGTCCGACATTATCTGGGGCCAACGTCCTGACTTTC.

This chain connects TRBV7-2 to TRBJ2-1, with 11 bases identical to TRBD2. CDR1 and CDR2 from the germline V gene are SGHTA and FQGNSA. CDR3 length: 18 residues. V lost 0 bases, J lost 7 bases, and 11 bases stayed unmatched. The CDR3, as DNA: TGTGCCAGCAGCTTAGCCGGTCTGGGGACTAGCGGTGGGAATGAGCAGTTCTTC. Protein sequence: CASSLAGLGTSGGNEQFF.

V usage is TRBV7-3 and J usage is TRBJ2-7; 12 bases line up with TRBD2. Losses at the gene ends were 5 bases for V and 6 bases for J; bases not matched to a gene: 2. This CDR3 has 13 amino acids. Germline-derived CDR1 and CDR2 are SGHTA and FQGTGA. The CDR3 region has the DNA TGTGCCAGCAGCCCGGGACTAGCGGGCGAGCAGTACTTC. Translation: CASSPGLAGEQYF.

V is TRBV5-1 and J is TRBJ1-1; 9 bases line up with TRBD1. In germline, CDR1 is SGHRS, CDR2 YFSETQ. The CDR3 totals 13 residues. After removal of 5 bases from V and 3 bases from J, the junction contained 2 bases not matched to a gene. As DNA, the CDR3 is TGCGCCAGCAGGGGGGACAGGGACACTGAAGCTTTCTTT. The encoded protein is CASRGDRDTEAFF.

The chain uses TRBV5-1 and TRBJ2-5; a weak D match, TRBD2 (5 bases). The J call is uncertain, as TRBJ2-7 better fits the DNA end. Germline CDR1 SGHRS, CDR2 YFSETQ. The CDR3 contains 14 residues. This chain's CDR3 is CASTRSGFWYEQYF. CDR3 bases: TGCGCCAGCACCCGGTCGGGGTTTTGGTACGAGCAGTACTTC.

About this clone itself: This likely comes from a read error, as the CDR3 has no conserved phenylalanine or tryptophan at its end. Because the CDR3's place on the DNA is in doubt, the DNA is left out and the CDR3 is given as listed by TCRdb. This chain joins TRBV29-1 and TRBJ1-2. The V gene's germline CDR1 is SQVTM and CDR2 ANQGSEA. The CDR3 has 9 residues if both end residues are counted. The chain's CDR3 is CSVEGSGSL.

Comment on this clone: Other DNA sequences within the sample encode an identical CDR3. This chain connects TRBV7-2 to TRBJ1-1; 8 bases align to TRBD1. This CDR3 has 13 residues. Germline V gives CDR1 SGHTA, CDR2 FQGNSA. V shed 5 bases and J 6 bases; nucleotides not matched to a gene: 5. CDR3 region: CASSLDRDAEAFF. The CDR3 DNA reads as TGTGCCAGCAGCCTGGACAGGGACGCTGAAGCTTTCTTT.

V usage is TRBV6-1 and J usage is TRBJ2-7; 9 bases line up with TRBD1. This CDR3 region has 13 residues. V lost 6 bases and J lost 5; bases outside the gene matches: 5. The germline V gene has CDR1 MNHNS and CDR2 SASEGT. The CDR3 region has the DNA TGTGCCAGCAGAGGACAGGGGATCAACGAGCAGTACTTC. Translation gives CASRGQGINEQYF.

A single count supports this clone. V usage is TRBV28 and J usage is TRBJ2-3; 7 nucleotides match TRBD2. There are 16 residues in the CDR3. With 1 base clipped from V and 5 bases from J, the junction kept 9 bases outside the gene matches. The germline V gene encodes CDR1 MDHEN and CDR2 SYDVKM. The CDR3 bases are TGTGCCAGCAGTTTATTTGCGGGAGTATTACAAGATACGCAGTATTTT. Translated, it gives CASSLFAGVLQDTQYF.

The V gene is TRBV9, the J gene TRBJ1-1; D uncertain. Germline CDR1 reads SGDLS; CDR2 reads YYNGEE. This CDR3 comprises 14 residues. Deletions cut 0 bases from V and 2 bases from J, with 8 bases between. The CDR3 coding sequence is TGTGCCAGCAGCGTAGTAACCAGTAACACTGAAGCTTTCTTT. It codes for CASSVVTSNTEAFF.

For this clone: At one end, the junction sequence differs from germline, possibly due to a read error. The chain is built from TRBV7-9 and TRBJ2-5; 8 bases fit TRBD1. This CDR3 has 19 residues. CDR1 and CDR2 from the germline V gene are SEHNR and FQNEAQ (reference sequence). This CDR3 is CSSIKGQAIVGPSQETQYF. DNA for the CDR3: TGTTCCAGCATCAAGGGACAGGCGATAGTGGGCCCGTCTCAAGAGACCCAGTACTTC.

The genes are TRBV2 and TRBJ2-3; TRBD2 matches at 9 bases. Trimming removed 9 bases from V and 2 bases from J; junction bases left unmatched: 12. Germline V CDR1 and CDR2: SNHLY, FYNNEI. This CDR3 spans 16 amino acids. The CDR3, as DNA: TGTGCCAGTAGGGGGAGGCTAGCGGGGCACACAGATACGCAGTATTTT. Protein sequence: CASRGRLAGHTDTQYF. The complete variable domain, with remaining parts taken from reference TRBV2 and TRBJ2-3, reads EPEVTQTPSHQVTQMGQEVILRCVPISNHLYFYWYRQILGQKVEFLVSFYNNEISEKSEIFDDQFSVERPDGSNFTLKIRSTKLEDSAMYFCASRGRLAGHTDTQYFGPGTRLTVL.

The chain joins TRBV18 to TRBJ1-2; possibly TRBD1 for D (5 bases). Germline CDR1 and CDR2: KGHSH and LQKENI. Trimming left V 0 bases short and J 2 bases short, with 10 bases between. This CDR3 region has 15 residues. In DNA form, the CDR3 reads TGTGCCAGCTCACCACCGGGTAGACAGAACTATGGCTACACCTTC. Translating it yields CASSPPGRQNYGYTF.

This clone is a singleton in its sample. The gene calls are TRBV2 and TRBJ2-2; D is perhaps TRBD1 (6 bases). This CDR3 contains 15 residues. Germline CDR1 is SNHLY and CDR2 is FYNNEI. V gave up 6 bases and J gave up 5 bases, with 16 bases separating them. CDR3 bases: TGTGCCAGCAGCCAACAGGGATTAGGGACCGGGGAGCTGTTTTTT. This encodes CASSQQGLGTGELFF.

This rearrangement joins TRBV7-2 to TRBJ1-2; no firm D call. Looked up from germline, CDR1 is SGHTA and CDR2 is FQGNSA. The CDR3 extends over 15 amino acids. V was pared by 5 bases and J by 4 bases, with 17 bases between. This chain's CDR3 is CASSAYRDDAYGYTF. The CDR3 coding sequence is TGTGCCAGCAGCGCATACCGGGATGACGCCTATGGCTACACCTTC. Looking up the rest from reference TRBV7-2 and TRBJ1-2 gives the full variable domain: GAGVSQSPSNKVTEKGKDVELRCDPISGHTALYWYRQSLGQGLEFLIYFQGNSAPDKSGLPSDRFSAERTGGSVSTLTIQRTQQEDSAVYLCASSAYRDDAYGYTFGSGTRLTVV.

Note on this clone: The sample has other DNA sequences that encode this CDR3 too. V and J are TRBV19 and TRBJ1-1, with 7 bases identical to TRBD1. Germline CDR1 and CDR2: LNHDA and SQIVND (reference sequence). With V trimmed by 4 bases and J by 4 bases, 3 bases remained unmatched. CDR3 size: 13 residues. CDR3 residues: CASSTHRGTEAFF. In DNA, the CDR3 is TGTGCCAGTAGTACGCACAGGGGCACTGAAGCTTTCTTT.

This clone has only a few counts. This chain joins TRBV5-6 and TRBJ2-5; weak D call: TRBD1 (6 bases). Germline V CDR1 and CDR2: SGHDT, YYEEEE. The CDR3 spans 15 residues. The V end lost 5 bases, the J end lost 2 bases, and 16 bases lay between the germline ends. CDR3 sequence reads: CASRLQGRGQETQYF. The CDR3 coding sequence is TGTGCCAGCAGACTGCAGGGGAGAGGGCAAGAGACCCAGTACTTC.

J is TRBJ2-1 and V is TRBV9, with D uncertain. The CDR3 length is 13 residues. Germline V gives CDR1 SGDLS, CDR2 YYNGEE. V was cut by 0 bases and J by 7 bases, with 8 bases left in between. CDR3 amino acids: CASSVEPWNEQFF. CDR3 DNA sequence: TGTGCCAGCAGCGTAGAGCCCTGGAATGAGCAGTTCTTC.

The genes are TRBV7-6 and TRBJ1-2; TRBD1 is a possible D gene (6 bases). The germline CDR1 and CDR2 sequences are SGHVS and FNYEAQ. The CDR3 has 15 residues. V lost 8 bases and J lost 8, with 24 bases in between. The CDR3: CASASQAGGARGYTF. In DNA, the CDR3 is TGTGCCAGCGCTTCCCAAGCGGGGGGGGCGCGGGGCTACACCTTC.

In this sample, this clone turned up a few times. The CDR3 DNA follows: TGTGCCAGCAACTCCAGGGGTAACCACGAGCAGTACTTC. It translates to CASNSRGNHEQYF. V and J are TRBV7-8 and TRBJ2-7; possible D gene TRBD1, 6 bases. Trimming cost V 7 bases and J 5 bases, with 15 bases left between them. Germline V CDR1 and CDR2: SGHVS, FQNEAQ. The CDR3 loop spans 13 amino acids.

V and J are TRBV7-3 and TRBJ2-5; TRBD2 agrees at 10 bases. Germline V gene sequence: CDR1 SGHTA, CDR2 FQGTGA. This CDR3 has 15 amino acids. V was pared by 4 bases and J by 5 bases, with 7 bases of the junction left unmatched. The CDR3 DNA follows: TGTGCCAGCAGCTCAGCGGGGGGGCCATGGGAGACCCAGTACTTC. Amino acids: CASSSAGGPWETQYF.

J is TRBJ1-1 and V is TRBV27; 8 positions match TRBD1. This CDR3 has 13 residues. The V gene's germline CDR1 is MNHEY and CDR2 SMNVEV (reference sequence). J lost 11 bases, V lost 5 bases, and 10 bases had no gene match. CDR3 coding DNA: TGTGCCAGCAGTGGGGCAGGGGGCGCATATGCTTTCTTT. It is translated as CASSGAGGAYAFF.

The chain recombines TRBV5-1 with TRBJ2-2, with 8 bases lining up with TRBD1. Germline trimming cut 7 bases from V and 7 bases from J; bases unmatched to any gene: 15. Germline CDR1 reads SGHRS; CDR2 reads YFSETQ. The CDR3 spans 16 residues. The CDR3 DNA reads TGCGCCAGCGCCTCCGGCGACAGGGGAAATAACGGGGAGCTGTTTTTT. Amino acid sequence: CASASGDRGNNGELFF. Full variable domain (missing parts from reference TRBV5-1 and TRBJ2-2): KAGVTQTPRYLIKTRGQQVTLSCSPISGHRSVSWYQQTPGQGLQFLFEYFSETQRNKGNFPGRFSGRQFSNSRSEMNVSTLELGDSALYLCASASGDRGNNGELFFGEGSRLTVL.

The V gene is TRBV28, the J gene TRBJ1-4, with D maybe TRBD1 (6 bases). The CDR3 loop spans 16 amino acids. The germline CDR1 and CDR2 sequences are MDHEN and SYDVKM. V was cut by 2 bases and J by 5 bases, with 15 bases left in between. The CDR3 DNA follows: TGTGCCAGCAGTTTAGAGACGGGGGGGCTCAATGAAAAACTGTTTTTT. Its protein product is CASSLETGGLNEKLFF.

The chain is built from TRBV5-6 and TRBJ2-5, with a weak D call TRBD1 (5 bases). V was cut by 3 bases and J by 5 bases, with 23 bases left in between. CDR1 and CDR2 from the germline V gene are SGHDT and YYEEEE. The CDR3 contains 17 residues. CDR3 sequence: CASSSAGRKGSSETQYF. The CDR3 DNA is TGTGCCAGCAGCTCCGCCGGGCGGAAGGGGTCCTCTGAGACCCAGTACTTC.

This chain uses TRBV9 with TRBJ2-3; weak D call: TRBD2 (5 bases). The CDR3 has 15 amino acids. Per the germline V gene, CDR1 is SGDLS and CDR2 is YYNGEE. The V gene lost 4 bases and the J gene lost 1 base, with 13 bases spanning the gap. The CDR3 is CASSPEELGTDTQYF. The CDR3 DNA reads TGTGCCAGCAGCCCGGAGGAACTCGGCACAGATACGCAGTATTTT.

In its sample, this clone was seen a few times. Other DNA sequences in this specimen translate into the identical CDR3. The chain employs TRBV27 and TRBJ2-7, with 9 bases lining up with TRBD2. The CDR3 loop spans 14 amino acids. Germline values: CDR1 MNHEY, CDR2 SMNVEV (reference sequence). Trimming at V came to 3 bases and at J to 4 bases, leaving 4 bases not matched to a gene. Written as DNA, the CDR3 is TGTGCCAGCAGTTTCCGGGCGGGGGGGTACGAGCAGTACTTC. It yields the protein CASSFRAGGYEQYF.